Sequencing of this T cell receptor beta chain was carried out in a study of blood T cell repertoires in COVID-19. Trimming took 3 bases from V and 6 from J, leaving 8 bases between them. This CDR3 region has 12 residues. In germline, CDR1 is LGHDT, CDR2 YNNKEL (reference sequence). The age range of participants was about 18 to 100 years, with residence in 20 to 25 US areas. People in the exposed group encountered a COVID-19 case within 2 weeks before entering the study. Method: immunoSEQ multiplex PCR; TCRdb's copy keeps in-frame clones and lacks some. This sample has 250,000 or so clones; approximately 88% occur once, and the top ten carry about 3.4%.

Sample: PBMCs or T cells enriched from blood (not recorded which). The rearrangement links TRBV3-1 (or the pseudogene TRBV3-2) to TRBJ1-2; D is unclear. The source of this sequence is a middle-aged woman who had been exposed to COVID-19. CDR3 bases: TGTGCCAGCAGCCAGGGGAGTAATGGCTACACCTTC. It translates to CASSQGSNGYTF.